These T cell receptor beta chains were read from a single sample in a study of control samples from healthy donors and cancer patients. Some clones are missing from TCRdb's copy, which holds only in-frame ones; the method was immunoSEQ multiplex PCR. The data hold around 96,000 clones, with about 92% observed a single time. The material sequenced was blood. All receptors come from a man aged 18 to 30 in good health. CDR3s include the opening cysteine and the closing phenylalanine or tryptophan. Each record gives: V gene, clone size, J gene, D gene, CDR3 DNA, CDR3 protein. A D gene is named only where the DNA matches it firmly. Clone size appears in some rows only: once, few, many, or a class for an expanded clone.

TRBV4-3	NA	TRBJ1-4	NA	TGCGCCAGCAGCCAAGGAACTGAAGTCGCTAATGAAAAACTGTTTTTT	CASSQGTEVANEKLFF
TRBV5-6	NA	TRBJ1-5	NA	TGTGCCAGCAGCTCAACGGGGTCAGGCAATCAGCCCCAGCATTTT	CASSSTGSGNQPQHF
TRBV29-1	NA	TRBJ2-1	TRBD2	TGCAGCGTCCGAGGACTAGCGGGGGGGCCTTTGGATGAGCAGTTCTTC	CSVRGLAGGPLDEQFF
TRBV6-5	NA	TRBJ1-2	NA	TGTGCCAGCAGCTCAGCACAGGTCGGAGGCTACACCTTC	CASSSAQVGGYTF
TRBV6-6	NA	TRBJ1-1	NA	TGTGCCAGCAGTACCCCGATGGGACAGAACACTGAAGCTTTCTTT	CASSTPMGQNTEAFF
TRBV7-8	NA	TRBJ2-7	TRBD2	TGTGCCAGCAGTGCCGGGACTAGCAACCCCTACGAGCAGTACTTC	CASSAGTSNPYEQYF
TRBV7-2	NA	TRBJ1-3	NA	TGTGCCAGCAGCTTATCCCATAGCTCTGGAAACACCATATATTTT	CASSLSHSSGNTIYF
TRBV15	NA	TRBJ1-2	TRBD1	TGTGCCACCAGTACCGCGGGGACAGCCTCCGTAAGTGGCTACACCTTC	CATSTAGTASVSGYTF
TRBV4-2	NA	TRBJ2-7	NA	TGTGCCAGCAGCCAAAGCCCGGACTTACCCTACGAGCAGTACTTC	CASSQSPDLPYEQYF
TRBV9	NA	TRBJ1-6	NA	TGTGCCAGCAGCGTAGCTATGGGGGGGAATTCACCCCTCCACTTT	CASSVAMGGNSPLHF
TRBV27	NA	TRBJ2-2	NA	TGTGCCAGCAGAAGTGACGGCGCCGGGGCCGGGGAGCTGTTTTTT	CASRSDGAGAGELFF
TRBV5-1	NA	TRBJ2-2	TRBD2	TGCGCCAGCAGCCCTGCGGGGGCCGGGGAGCTGTTTTTT	CASSPAGAGELFF
TRBV7-9	NA	TRBJ1-2	TRBD1	TGTGCCAGCAGCTATTCCACAGGGGACCTGGGCTACACCTTC	CASSYSTGDLGYTF
TRBV5-4	NA	TRBJ1-2	TRBD1	TGTGCCAGCAGCCGACAGGGGACCTATGGCTACACCTTC	CASSRQGTYGYTF
TRBV18	NA	TRBJ1-1	TRBD1	TGTGCCAGCTCACCGGGGACAGGGTCGGCCACTGAAGCTTTCTTT	CASSPGTGSATEAFF
TRBV30	NA	TRBJ1-1	NA	TGTGCCTGCATGCGGAGGGGGGGACCTGAAGCTTTCTTT	CACMRRGGPEAFF
TRBV5-6	NA	TRBJ1-5	TRBD1	TGTGCCAGCAGCTTGTCTTACGAGGACAGGGGGCTAGGGAATCAGCCCCAGCATTTT	CASSLSYEDRGLGNQPQHF
TRBV14	NA	TRBJ1-4	NA	TGTGCCAGCAGCCAAGAGATCTGGGGAGGCCATGAAAAACTGTTTTTT	CASSQEIWGGHEKLFF
TRBV3-1/TRBV3-2	NA	TRBJ2-7	NA	TGTGCCAGCAGCCAAGGACACGGCTTGGACGAGCAGTACTTC	CASSQGHGLDEQYF
TRBV30	NA	TRBJ1-1	TRBD1	TGTGCCTGGAGGATCGACAGGGGCCAAGCTTTCTTT	CAWRIDRGQAFF
TRBV15	NA	TRBJ1-5	NA	TGTGCCACCAGCAGAGAATCGGGCCCTAATCAGCCCCAGCATTTT	CATSRESGPNQPQHF
TRBV7-2	NA	TRBJ1-1	NA	TGTGCCAGCACGGAAAGACAGGACATCACTGAAGCTTTCTTT	CASTERQDITEAFF
TRBV6-2/TRBV6-3	NA	TRBJ2-3	NA	TGTGCCAGCAGTTACGATACCAGCACAGATACGCAGTATTTT	CASSYDTSTDTQYF
TRBV9	NA	TRBJ1-3	TRBD1	TGTGCCAGCAGTGGAGGGACAGGGGGAAACACCATATATTTT	CASSGGTGGNTIYF
TRBV4-1	NA	TRBJ2-3	NA	TGCGCCAGCAGCTACTGGGATGCTAGCACAGATACGCAGTATTTT	CASSYWDASTDTQYF
TRBV5-1	NA	TRBJ1-1	NA	TGCGCCAGCAGCTTGGTAACCAGGGATGAAGCTTTCTTT	CASSLVTRDEAFF
TRBV24-1	NA	TRBJ2-3	NA	TGTGCCACCAGTGATTTCAGCAGGGGTGATACGCAGTATTTT	CATSDFSRGDTQYF
TRBV19	NA	TRBJ2-7	TRBD1	TGTGCCAGTAGGGGACAGGGTTACTACGAGCAGTACTTC	CASRGQGYYEQYF
TRBV7-2	NA	TRBJ2-1	NA	TGTGCCAGCAGCTTAGGGGATAGGGGGAGGGCCTACAATGAGCAGTTCTTC	CASSLGDRGRAYNEQFF
TRBV5-1	NA	TRBJ2-5	NA	TGCGCCAGCAGCTTGATCGCTACGGGCGTGGAGACCCAGTACTTC	CASSLIATGVETQYF
TRBV6-5	NA	TRBJ1-2	NA	TGTGCCAGCAGTTCCAGTGGTTTTGACGGCTACACCTTC	CASSSSGFDGYTF
TRBV14	NA	TRBJ1-4	NA	TGTGCCAGCAGCCAGGGAGTTAATGAAAAACTGTTTTTT	CASSQGVNEKLFF
TRBV5-4	NA	TRBJ2-3	NA	TGTGCCAGCAGCTTGGGCCCGGCAGGGGCAGATACGCAGTATTTT	CASSLGPAGADTQYF
TRBV4-2	NA	TRBJ2-3	TRBD2	TGTGCCAGCAGCCAGAGGACTAGCGGGAGGGCTTTGACGGATACGCAGTATTTT	CASSQRTSGRALTDTQYF
TRBV30	NA	TRBJ2-1	TRBD2	TGTGCCTGGAGTTTGGGACTAGGGGTATCCAATGAGCAGTTCTTC	CAWSLGLGVSNEQFF
TRBV12-3/TRBV12-4	once	TRBJ1-1	NA	TGTGCCAGCAGGCAGGGTACTGAAGCTTTCTTT	CASRQGTEAFF
TRBV29-1	NA	TRBJ2-3	TRBD2	TGCAGCGTTGAAGATTTAGCGGGGGAGGACACAGATACGCAGTATTTT	CSVEDLAGEDTDTQYF
TRBV30	NA	TRBJ1-4	NA	TGTGCCTGGAGTGACCAGCACGGTGAAAAACTGTTTTTT	CAWSDQHGEKLFF
TRBV19	NA	TRBJ1-2	NA	TGTGCCAGTAGTATAAACCAGGGAGCTCTTAGAGGCTACACCTTC	CASSINQGALRGYTF
TRBV25-1	NA	TRBJ1-1	NA	TGTGCCAGCGGGGGGGAGGGGACAACTGAAGCTTTCTTT	CASGGEGTTEAFF
TRBV12-3/TRBV12-4	NA	TRBJ1-1	NA	TGTGCCAGCAGTCCGGGGGGCGCTGAAGCTTTCTTT	CASSPGGAEAFF
TRBV24-1	once	TRBJ1-1	NA	TGTGCCACCAGCAGCGGAGCGAACACTGAAGCTTTCTTT	CATSSGANTEAFF
TRBV18	NA	TRBJ1-1	NA	TGTGCCAGCTCACCGGGACCGTCGGGCACTGAAGCTTTCTTT	CASSPGPSGTEAFF
TRBV11-2	NA	TRBJ1-4	NA	TGTGCCAGCAGCTCCGAGCTAGGTGAAAAACTGTTTTTT	CASSSELGEKLFF
TRBV15	NA	TRBJ1-1	NA	TGTGCCACCAGCAGAGAGGGGGGCGCGAATGAAGCTTTCTTT	CATSREGGANEAFF
TRBV15	NA	TRBJ2-1	TRBD2	TGTGCCACCAGCAGAGATACTAGCGGGAGGACTAATGAGCAGTTCTTC	CATSRDTSGRTNEQFF
TRBV4-1	NA	TRBJ1-2	NA	TGCGCCAGCAGCCCGTCTGAAGGGGACCTCTATGGCTACACCTTC	CASSPSEGDLYGYTF
TRBV6-7	NA	TRBJ1-5	NA	TGTGCCGTAATCGTCGGAGGGGATAGCAATCAGCCCCAGCATTTT	CAVIVGGDSNQPQHF
TRBV27	NA	TRBJ2-7	TRBD1	TGTGCCAGCAGTTTCCGTCGGGACAGGATGGCCTACGAGCAGTACTTC	CASSFRRDRMAYEQYF
TRBV14	NA	TRBJ2-1	TRBD2	TGTGCCAGCAGCCAAGCTAGCGGGAGCGATGAGCAGTTCTTC	CASSQASGSDEQFF
TRBV18	NA	TRBJ1-1	NA	TGTGCCAGCTCACTACGGGAGGACTGGAACACTGAAGCTTTCTTT	CASSLREDWNTEAFF